These 14 T cell receptor beta chains came from one sample sequenced in a study of OX40 agonist ivuxolimab in advanced cancers. Sequencing was performed with immunoSEQ multiplex PCR; in TCRdb, only in-frame clones are kept and a portion is missing. The sample comprises approximately 94,000 clones, around 90% of which are singletons, and about 0.51% rests with the top ten. The specimen comprised CD4+ or CD8+ T cells sorted from blood, sampled in a trial of the OX40 agonist ivuxolimab. The receptor source for this set is an adult with an advanced solid tumor such as melanoma, head and neck, liver or kidney cancer.

This clone was detected only once. One end of the junction fails to match germline, which may point to a read error. The chain is built from TRBV27 and TRBJ2-7, with D tentatively TRBD2 (7 bases). This CDR3 has 12 amino acids. Germline lookup yields CDR1 MNHEY and CDR2 SMNVEV (reference sequence). This CDR3 is CASSFPGGGPHF. CDR3 in DNA: TGTGCCAGCAGTTTTCCCGGCGGGGGCCCCCACTTC.

This chain uses TRBV6-6 with TRBJ2-5, with 9 bases that match TRBD2. Germline V CDR1 and CDR2: MNHNY, SVGAGI (reference sequence). The CDR3 contains 15 residues. Trimming cost V 2 bases and J 5 bases; bases outside gene matches: 6. In DNA form, the CDR3 reads TGTGCCAGCAGTTACGTTGCGGGAGGGCGGGAGACCCAGTACTTC. As protein: CASSYVAGGRETQYF.

This chain connects TRBV5-6 to TRBJ2-4; 9 bases map to TRBD2. V shed 3 bases, J shed 0 bases, and the junction held 7 bases outside the gene matches. The CDR3 sequence is 17 residues long. Germline V gene lookup returns CDR1 SGHDT and CDR2 YYEEEE. As DNA, the CDR3 is TGTGCCAGCAGCTCCGACTGGACTAGCGTAGCCAAAAACATTCAGTACTTC. This codes for CASSSDWTSVAKNIQYF.

This chain connects TRBV18 to TRBJ1-1; 7 bases match TRBD1. Germline CDR1 KGHSH, CDR2 LQKENI. V shed 2 bases, J shed 0 bases, and the junction held 0 bases outside the gene matches. There are 14 residues in the CDR3. The CDR3 nucleotides read TGTGCCAGCTCACCAACAGGGGTGAACACTGAAGCTTTCTTT. This translates into CASSPTGVNTEAFF.

The CDR3 here is CASSLPVGYGYTF. Written as DNA, the CDR3 is TGTGCCAGCAGTTTACCCGTGGGGTATGGCTACACCTTC. This sequence joins TRBV28 and TRBJ1-2; D unclear. CDR1 and CDR2 from the germline V gene are MDHEN and SYDVKM. CDR3 size: 13 residues. Trimming cost V 2 bases and J 5 bases, with 9 bases left between them.

This sequence joins TRBV4-1 and TRBJ2-5; the match to TRBD2 covers 12 bases. After removal of 2 bases from V and 2 bases from J, the junction contained 3 bases not matched to a gene. The CDR3 extends over 16 amino acids. Germline CDR1 and CDR2: MGHRA and YSYEKL. The DNA for the CDR3 is TGCGCCAGCAGCCAAACTCTAGCGGGGGGGCAAGAGACCCAGTACTTC. It yields the protein CASSQTLAGGQETQYF.

The J gene is TRBJ2-3, the V gene TRBV28, with TRBD2 matching 11 bases. V gave up 5 bases and J gave up 1 base; unmatched junction bases: 5. CDR1 is MDHEN, CDR2 SYDVKM, per germline. The CDR3 covers 16 residues. The CDR3 loop reads CASSELAGAGTDTQYF. The CDR3 region has the DNA TGTGCCAGCAGTGAACTAGCGGGAGCTGGCACAGATACGCAGTATTTT.

The rearrangement joins TRBV6-6 to TRBJ1-1; D is ambiguous. CDR1 MNHNY and CDR2 SVGAGI come from the germline V gene (reference sequence). V lost 7 bases to trimming and J lost 1 base, with 10 bases between them. The CDR3 has 13 residues. CDR3 in DNA: TGTGCCAGCACCCAACAGCAGAACACTGAAGCTTTCTTT. Translated, it gives CASTQQQNTEAFF.

V is TRBV7-2 and J is TRBJ2-7; tentatively, D is TRBD2 (6 bases). Trimming shortened V by 1 base and J by 4 bases, and 14 bases separated the two germline ends. The CDR3 spans 15 residues. The germline V gene encodes CDR1 SGHTA and CDR2 FQGNSA. The CDR3 sequence is CASSLEGLPMYEQYF. CDR3 in DNA: TGTGCCAGCAGCTTAGAGGGACTCCCTATGTACGAGCAGTACTTC.

The CDR3 region is CASSHQQANYGYTF. DNA for the CDR3: TGTGCCAGCAGCCACCAACAGGCTAACTATGGCTACACCTTC. This chain uses TRBV6-6 with TRBJ1-2, with a possible D match to TRBD1 (5 bases). CDR1 MNHNY and CDR2 SVGAGI come from the germline V gene (reference sequence). V was clipped by 6 bases and J by 0 bases, with 11 bases between them. This CDR3 spans 14 amino acids.

This rearrangement joins TRBV5-1 to TRBJ2-3; TRBD2 matches at 9 bases. The germline CDR1 and CDR2 sequences are SGHRS and YFSETQ. This CDR3 region has 14 residues. V trimming: 4 bases; J trimming: 4 bases; junction bases outside the gene matches: 4. This CDR3 reads CASSLSGSSDTQYF. In DNA form, the CDR3 reads TGCGCCAGCAGCCTTAGCGGGAGTTCAGATACGCAGTATTTT. The complete variable domain, with remaining parts taken from reference TRBV5-1 and TRBJ2-3, reads KAGVTQTPRYLIKTRGQQVTLSCSPISGHRSVSWYQQTPGQGLQFLFEYFSETQRNKGNFPGRFSGRQFSNSRSEMNVSTLELGDSALYLCASSLSGSSDTQYFGPGTRLTVL.

Concerning this clone itself: This specimen includes other DNA sequences encoding the same CDR3. The CDR3, as DNA: TGTGCCAGCAGCCCCGGACTAGCGGGAGTCGAGACCCAGTACTTC. Its translation: CASSPGLAGVETQYF. The chain has TRBV7-2 and TRBJ2-5; 13 bases line up with TRBD2. Germline CDR1 is SGHTA and CDR2 is FQGNSA. Trimming at V came to 5 bases and at J to 5 bases, leaving 5 bases not matched to a gene. This CDR3 spans 15 amino acids.

This sequence joins TRBV6-1 and TRBJ2-7; 8 nucleotides align to TRBD1. This CDR3 contains 16 residues. Germline assignment: CDR1 MNHNS and CDR2 SASEGT. The J segment lost 1 base and the V segment lost 4 bases, leaving 9 bases of the junction unmatched. CDR3 sequence (DNA): TGTGCCAGCAGTGGAAACCGGGACAGGTTTTCCTACGAGCAGTACTTC. Its protein product is CASSGNRDRFSYEQYF.

The CDR3 loop is CASSFRDSPTNYGYTF. The CDR3, as DNA: TGTGCCAGCAGTTTCCGGGACAGCCCTACTAACTATGGCTACACCTTC. The chain has TRBV7-2 and TRBJ1-2; TRBD1 matches at 7 bases. The CDR3 has 16 amino acids. Trimming removed 6 bases from V and 0 bases from J; junction bases left unmatched: 10. Germline V gives CDR1 SGHTA, CDR2 FQGNSA.